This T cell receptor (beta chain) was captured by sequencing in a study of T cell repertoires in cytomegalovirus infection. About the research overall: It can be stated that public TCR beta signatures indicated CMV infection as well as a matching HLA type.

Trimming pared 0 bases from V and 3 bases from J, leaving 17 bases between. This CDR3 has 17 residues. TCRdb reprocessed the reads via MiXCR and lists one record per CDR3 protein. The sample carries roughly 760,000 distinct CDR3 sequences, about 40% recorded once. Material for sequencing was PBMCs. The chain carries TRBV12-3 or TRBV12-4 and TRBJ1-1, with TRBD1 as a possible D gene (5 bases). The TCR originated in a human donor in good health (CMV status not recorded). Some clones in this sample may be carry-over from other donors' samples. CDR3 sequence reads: CASSLAPLGVRDTEAFF. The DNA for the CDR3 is TGTGCCAGCAGTTTAGCCCCCTTGGGGGTGCGGGACACTGAAGCTTTCTTT.